Listed here are 13 T cell receptor beta chains from one sample, sequenced in a study of a mutant IDH1 vaccine in newly diagnosed glioma. Their antigen targets remain unknown. Time point reported: week 47, end of study. The content of each vaccine dose was 300 ug of mutant IDH1 20-mer peptide, and topical imiquimod accompanied it. Profiling relied on immunoSEQ multiplex PCR, and the TCRdb table lists in-frame clones only, not all of them. This table has 30,000 to 40,000 clones, more than 75% appearing once. The sample consisted of PBMCs, taken from a glioma patient whose treatment included an IDH1 peptide vaccine. These receptors came from a woman in her 30s with glioma.

This clone was observed a single time. The V call is TRBV27, the J call TRBJ1-1; D unresolved. From germline, CDR1 is MNHEY and CDR2 SMNVEV (reference sequence). CDR3 length: 16 residues. The ends were cut back, 2 bases at V and 3 bases at J, with 16 bases in the middle. The chain's CDR3 is CASSLGVYLRDTEAFF. The CDR3 coding sequence is TGTGCCAGCAGTTTAGGGGTTTACTTAAGGGACACTGAAGCTTTCTTT.

This chain links TRBV19 with TRBJ1-2; 8 bases fit TRBD1. The V gene's germline CDR1 is LNHDA and CDR2 SQIVND (reference sequence). This CDR3 spans 14 amino acids. V lost 7 bases, J lost 4 bases, and 8 bases stayed unmatched. CDR3 amino acids: CASKNQGAGYGYTF. CDR3 DNA: TGTGCCAGTAAGAACCAGGGGGCGGGCTATGGCTACACCTTC.

V is TRBV27 and J is TRBJ1-2; D is unclear. V was clipped by 5 bases and J by 5 bases, with 18 bases between them. CDR1 and CDR2 (germline): MNHEY, SMNVEV (reference sequence). CDR3 length: 15 residues. The CDR3 protein is CASSPDANPLYGYTF. The CDR3 DNA reads as TGTGCCAGCAGTCCGGACGCAAACCCCCTTTATGGCTACACCTTC.

The chain is built from TRBV6-1 and TRBJ2-3, with a possible D match to TRBD2 (7 bases). V lost 3 bases and J 5 bases, leaving 18 bases between the germline ends. The V gene's germline CDR1 is MNHNS and CDR2 SASEGT. This CDR3 is built from 16 residues. DNA of the CDR3: TGTGCCAGCAGTGACCTCGGGGGCGGGGGTAAAGATACGCAGTATTTT. It specifies CASSDLGGGGKDTQYF.

The genes are TRBV29-1 and TRBJ1-5, with a possible D match to TRBD1 (5 bases). This CDR3 has 15 amino acids. The germline V and J ends were trimmed by 6 bases and 2 bases, with 17 bases remaining between them. Germline CDR1 SQVTM, CDR2 ANQGSEA. This CDR3 is CSVGDGLLGNQPQHF. The DNA for the CDR3 is TGCAGCGTCGGGGACGGACTTTTGGGCAATCAGCCCCAGCATTTT. The full variable domain, its missing parts supplied by reference TRBV29-1 and TRBJ1-5, is SAVISQKPSRDICQRGTSLTIQCQVDSQVTMMFWYRQQPGQSLTLIATANQGSEATYESGFVIDKFPISRPNLTFSTLTVSNMSPEDSSIYLCSVGDGLLGNQPQHFGDGTRLSIL.

This chain connects TRBV5-1 to TRBJ1-1; 11 nucleotides agree with TRBD1. The V segment lost 6 bases and the J segment 4 bases; nucleotides outside the gene matches: 5. CDR1 is SGHRS, CDR2 YFSETQ, per germline. The CDR3 has 14 residues. The CDR3, as DNA: TGCGCCAGCACGCTGGGACAGGGGGGCACTGAAGCTTTCTTT. Encoded protein: CASTLGQGGTEAFF.

The chain is built from TRBV19 and TRBJ1-2, with D possibly being TRBD1 (5 bases). Germline CDR1 LNHDA, CDR2 SQIVND (reference sequence). The V end lost 11 bases, the J end lost 8 bases, and 27 bases lay between the germline ends. The CDR3 is 15 amino acids. The CDR3 spells CAVGGRWQGHLGYTF. The CDR3 nucleotides read TGTGCCGTTGGGGGAAGGTGGCAGGGTCACCTAGGCTACACCTTC.

The chain carries TRBV6-5 and TRBJ2-7; no firm D call. Germline V gives CDR1 MNHEY, CDR2 SVGAGI. With 6 bases removed from V and 3 bases from J, the gap between germline ends came to 15 bases. The CDR3 runs 14 residues. CDR3 region: CASRAGDTFYEQYF. CDR3 bases: TGTGCCAGCAGGGCCGGCGACACCTTCTACGAGCAGTACTTC.

The V and J genes are TRBV19 and TRBJ1-3; the D is unclear. This CDR3 is built from 16 residues. The V and J ends lost 3 bases and 0 bases respectively, with 12 bases between them. From germline, CDR1 is LNHDA and CDR2 SQIVND (reference sequence). CDR3 residues: CASSMTGRYSGNTIYF. The DNA of the CDR3 is TGTGCCAGTAGTATGACGGGCAGGTACTCTGGAAACACCATATATTTT.

V is TRBV6-1 and J is TRBJ1-2; 10 nucleotides align to TRBD1. The CDR3 extends over 17 amino acids. With 4 bases clipped from V and 8 bases from J, the junction kept 16 bases outside the gene matches. Germline CDR1 is MNHNS and CDR2 is SASEGT. CDR3 amino acids: CASSVDRDRGGWEGYTF. CDR3 DNA: TGTGCCAGCAGTGTCGACCGGGACAGGGGAGGTTGGGAAGGCTACACCTTC.

Worth noting for this clone: Other nucleotide sequences in the sample specify the same CDR3. The chain has TRBV5-1 and TRBJ2-7; D gene unclear. The CDR3 extends over 12 amino acids. The V end lost 3 bases, the J end lost 0 bases, and 4 bases lay between the germline ends. CDR1 is SGHRS, CDR2 YFSETQ, per germline. CDR3 DNA: TGCGCCAGCAGCTCCGTCTCCTACGAGCAGTACTTC. Protein product: CASSSVSYEQYF.

The chain couples TRBV5-1 to TRBJ1-2, with D perhaps matching TRBD1 (5 bases). Trimming removed 4 bases at V and 4 bases at J, with 8 bases between. CDR1 and CDR2 from the germline V gene are SGHRS and YFSETQ. The CDR3 is made up of 12 amino acids. Here the CDR3 DNA reads TGCGCCAGCAGCCACGACAGCTATGGCTACACCTTC. Encoded protein: CASSHDSYGYTF.

The CDR3 DNA follows: TGTGCCAGCAGCCCGGGGGCCGGGGAGCTGTTTTTT. Residues: CASSPGAGELFF. The chain couples TRBV5-4 to TRBJ2-2; tentative D call: TRBD2 (6 bases). The CDR3 spans 12 residues. The germline V gene encodes CDR1 SGHNT and CDR2 YYREEE (reference sequence). Deletions cut 4 bases from V and 6 bases from J, with 7 bases between.